This T cell receptor (beta chain) was sequenced during a study of a mutant IDH1 vaccine in newly diagnosed glioma. Across the study: The first vaccination came 4-6 weeks after radiotherapy alone, or with temozolomide cycles. Broader study findings: Pseudoprogression looked unconnected to shifts in top peripheral T cell clonotypes.

A word on this clone: Its antigen is undetermined.

Trimming took 6 bases from V and 3 from J; bases not matched to a gene: 10. Germline V lookup: CDR1 ENHRY, CDR2 SYGVKD. This CDR3 is 15 amino acids long. Indicated time point: week 47, end of study. Every vaccine dose comprised 300 ug of mutant IDH1 20-mer peptide plus topical imiquimod. Donors had new WHO grade 3 or 4 IDH1-mutant, ATRX-lost astrocytomas. Sequencing used immunoSEQ multiplex PCR; TCRdb keeps in-frame clones, though not all of them. The repertoire holds 13,000 or so clones, with roughly four fifths as singletons. This clonotype originated in a woman in her 40s with glioma. This material consisted of PBMCs, taken from a glioma patient whose treatment included an IDH1 peptide vaccine. The chain carries TRBV10-3 and TRBJ2-7, with 8 nucleotides matching TRBD2. The CDR3 reads CAIRAEAGDNYEQYF. CDR3 bases: TGTGCCATCAGGGCCGAAGCGGGAGATAACTACGAGCAGTACTTC.